Described below is a single T cell receptor (beta chain) sequence and its context. The CDR3 has 14 amino acids. Trimming stripped 8 bases from V and 2 bases from J, with 15 bases between. The germline gives CDR1 WSHSY, CDR2 SAAADI. This sample is drawn from a study of technical replicates of blood from a few donors. The table came from immunoSEQ multiplex PCR; TCRdb's copy has only in-frame clones and leaves some out. The sample carries 75,000 to 95,000 clones, roughly 90% recorded once. The sample consisted of T cells isolated from PBMCs. The genes are TRBV10-2 and TRBJ1-1; D is unresolved. This TCR came from a human donor in good health. The CDR3 nucleotides are TGCGCCAGCTCGAGAAACGGACTAAACACTGAAGCTTTCTTT. Its translation is CASSRNGLNTEAFF.